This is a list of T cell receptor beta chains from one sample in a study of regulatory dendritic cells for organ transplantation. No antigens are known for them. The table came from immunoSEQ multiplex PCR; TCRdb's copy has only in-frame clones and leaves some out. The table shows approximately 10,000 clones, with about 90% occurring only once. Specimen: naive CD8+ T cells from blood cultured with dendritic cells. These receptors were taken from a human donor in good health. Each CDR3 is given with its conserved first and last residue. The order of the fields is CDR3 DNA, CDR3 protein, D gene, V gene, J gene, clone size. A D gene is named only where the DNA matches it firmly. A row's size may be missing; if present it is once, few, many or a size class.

cdr3_nt: TGTGCAAGTCGCCCTCCCCCCCCAGCAGGGGGAGACTACGAGCAGTACTTC
cdr3_aa: CASRPPPPAGGDYEQYF
d_call: -
v_call: TRBV12-2
j_call: TRBJ2-7
clone_size: -

cdr3_nt: TGTGCCACCAGGGGCAGGGGGCTGAACACTGAAGCTTTCTTT
cdr3_aa: CATRGRGLNTEAFF
d_call: TRBD1
v_call: TRBV15
j_call: TRBJ1-1
clone_size: -

cdr3_nt: TGTGCCAGCAGTTATATACAGGGTTCGCAGTATTTT
cdr3_aa: CASSYIQGSQYF
d_call: -
v_call: TRBV27
j_call: TRBJ2-3
clone_size: -

cdr3_nt: TGTGCCAGCAGCACAACCGGGACTACTGCCTACGAGCAGTACTTC
cdr3_aa: CASSTTGTTAYEQYF
d_call: -
v_call: TRBV21-1
j_call: TRBJ2-7
clone_size: -

cdr3_nt: TGCGCCAGCAGCCAAGATCAGAGCGCCTACGAGCAGTACTTC
cdr3_aa: CASSQDQSAYEQYF
d_call: -
v_call: TRBV4-3
j_call: TRBJ2-7
clone_size: -

cdr3_nt: TGTGCCAGCATTGGATCAAGGGTTGATGAGCAGTTCTTC
cdr3_aa: CASIGSRVDEQFF
d_call: -
v_call: TRBV2
j_call: TRBJ2-1
clone_size: -

cdr3_nt: TGTGCCAGCAGCTTCAGGTTAACTGGGGCCAACGTCCTGACTTTC
cdr3_aa: CASSFRLTGANVLTF
d_call: -
v_call: TRBV7-8
j_call: TRBJ2-6
clone_size: once

cdr3_nt: TGTGCCAGCAGCGCGCACAGGGACCATGCGTTCTTC
cdr3_aa: CASSAHRDHAFF
d_call: -
v_call: TRBV7-2
j_call: TRBJ2-1
clone_size: -

cdr3_nt: TGTGCCAGCAGCTTAGGGGAGGACGCGAACACTGAAGCTTTCTTT
cdr3_aa: CASSLGEDANTEAFF
d_call: -
v_call: TRBV7-8
j_call: TRBJ1-1
clone_size: -

cdr3_nt: TGTGCCTGGAGTATTACCGGGACAGGGCTCACTGAAGCTTTCTTT
cdr3_aa: CAWSITGTGLTEAFF
d_call: TRBD1
v_call: TRBV30
j_call: TRBJ1-1
clone_size: once

cdr3_nt: TGCGCCAGCAGCTATAACCGGGACAGCAATCAGCCCCAGCATTTT
cdr3_aa: CASSYNRDSNQPQHF
d_call: -
v_call: TRBV4-1
j_call: TRBJ1-5
clone_size: few

cdr3_nt: TGTGCCAGCAGCCACGGGGCCGGTGAAGCTTTCTTT
cdr3_aa: CASSHGAGEAFF
d_call: -
v_call: TRBV7-2
j_call: TRBJ1-1
clone_size: -

cdr3_nt: TGCGCCAGCAGCTCCGAACCGGGACAAGGAGGCGAGCAGTACTTC
cdr3_aa: CASSSEPGQGGEQYF
d_call: -
v_call: TRBV5-1
j_call: TRBJ2-7
clone_size: -

cdr3_nt: TGTGCCAGCAGCTTAGCAGGGGGACGATACGAGCAGTACTTC
cdr3_aa: CASSLAGGRYEQYF
d_call: -
v_call: TRBV7-8
j_call: TRBJ2-7
clone_size: -

cdr3_nt: TGTGCCAGCAGTTTACGGACAGGGGGCTACGAGCAGTACTTC
cdr3_aa: CASSLRTGGYEQYF
d_call: TRBD1
v_call: TRBV27
j_call: TRBJ2-7
clone_size: -

cdr3_nt: TGTGCCAGCAGCGGAGGACTAGCGGGGGGCACAGATACGCAGTATTTT
cdr3_aa: CASSGGLAGGTDTQYF
d_call: TRBD2
v_call: TRBV5-8
j_call: TRBJ2-3
clone_size: -

cdr3_nt: TGTGCCAGCAGTTTAGGTGTGGGTCTCGAGCAGTACTTC
cdr3_aa: CASSLGVGLEQYF
d_call: -
v_call: TRBV27
j_call: TRBJ2-7
clone_size: -

cdr3_nt: TGCGCCAGCAGCCAAGGTGTTAACGGCTACGAGCAGTACTTC
cdr3_aa: CASSQGVNGYEQYF
d_call: -
v_call: TRBV4-3
j_call: TRBJ2-7
clone_size: -

cdr3_nt: TGCGCCAGCAGCCAAGGAGGGGGGCAAGAGACCCAGTACTTC
cdr3_aa: CASSQGGGQETQYF
d_call: -
v_call: TRBV4-3
j_call: TRBJ2-5
clone_size: once

cdr3_nt: TGTGCCAGCAGTTGGACCGGGACGGAGCTGGGAAAGCAGTACTTC
cdr3_aa: CASSWTGTELGKQYF
d_call: -
v_call: TRBV6-5
j_call: TRBJ2-7
clone_size: -

cdr3_nt: TGTGCCAGCAGCAATTACTGGGACTGTGACACTGAAGCTTTCTTT
cdr3_aa: CASSNYWDCDTEAFF
d_call: -
v_call: TRBV21-1
j_call: TRBJ1-1
clone_size: once

cdr3_nt: TGTGCCAGCAGCAGTAGAGGGATGAACACTGAAGCTTTCTTT
cdr3_aa: CASSSRGMNTEAFF
d_call: -
v_call: TRBV5-4
j_call: TRBJ1-1
clone_size: -